A selection of T cell receptor beta chains follows, all from one sample in a study of blood T cell repertoires in COVID-19. This table comes from immunoSEQ multiplex PCR, and its TCRdb copy is limited to in-frame clones, with some not included. The table lists roughly 31,000 clones, around 91% of them singletons, with around 10% in the top ten. The sequenced material came from peripheral blood. The receptor source for this set is a man between 60 and 75 years old with acute or convalescent COVID-19. CDR3s include the opening cysteine and the closing phenylalanine or tryptophan. Each record gives: clone size, D gene, J gene, V gene, CDR3 DNA, CDR3 protein. D genes are given only for firm matches. Not all rows give a size; the values are once, few, many and, for expanded clones, a class.

size: -; D: -; J: TRBJ2-3; V: TRBV7-9; DNA: TGTGCCAGCAGCGAGCCAGGACAGTCTAGCACAGATACGCAGTATTTT; CDR3: CASSEPGQSSTDTQYF
size: -; D: TRBD1; J: TRBJ2-7; V: TRBV30; DNA: TGTGCCTGGGGTCCTGGACAGGGAATTCCCTACGAGCAGTACTTC; CDR3: CAWGPGQGIPYEQYF
size: -; D: TRBD2; J: TRBJ2-7; V: TRBV5-8; DNA: TGTGCCAGCAGCGGATACGGGGGGGGGCGGGCAGCCTACGAGCAGTACTTC; CDR3: CASSGYGGGRAAYEQYF
size: -; D: TRBD1; J: TRBJ1-2; V: TRBV5-8; DNA: TGTGCCAGCAGCTTGGGGGACAGGGTTGGCTACACCTTC; CDR3: CASSLGDRVGYTF
size: -; D: -; J: TRBJ1-5; V: TRBV27; DNA: TGTGCCAGCAACACGGGGGGAGTCAATCAGCCCCAGCATTTT; CDR3: CASNTGGVNQPQHF
size: -; D: TRBD1; J: TRBJ2-2; V: TRBV15; DNA: TGTGCCATGACGGACCAGGGGGCGATCGGGGAGCTGTTTTTT; CDR3: CAMTDQGAIGELFF
size: -; D: -; J: TRBJ2-7; V: TRBV11-1; DNA: TGTGCCAGCAGCTTAACTAGCTTCTCCTACGAGCAGTACTTC; CDR3: CASSLTSFSYEQYF
size: once; D: TRBD1; J: TRBJ1-1; V: TRBV25-1; DNA: TGTGCCAGCAGTTTACAGGGGGCGGGTGAAGCTTTCTTT; CDR3: CASSLQGAGEAFF
size: -; D: -; J: TRBJ2-7; V: TRBV10-3; DNA: TGTGCCATCAGTGAGAGGGAGAATGAGCAGTACTTC; CDR3: CAISERENEQYF
size: -; D: -; J: TRBJ1-5; V: TRBV18; DNA: TGTGCCAGCTCACCACTGGGGGGGCTTAGCAATCAGCCCCAGCATTTT; CDR3: CASSPLGGLSNQPQHF
size: -; D: -; J: TRBJ2-5; V: TRBV19; DNA: TGTGCCAGTAGTATAGAACGGAGGGAGACCCAGTACTTC; CDR3: CASSIERRETQYF
size: -; D: -; J: TRBJ2-3; V: TRBV6-5; DNA: TGTGCCAGCAGAAACTACAGGGTTGGCACAGATACGCAGTATTTT; CDR3: CASRNYRVGTDTQYF
size: few; D: -; J: TRBJ1-1; V: TRBV27; DNA: TGTGCCAGCAGTTTACCGGGGTCTGAAGCTTTCTTT; CDR3: CASSLPGSEAFF
size: -; D: TRBD2; J: TRBJ2-1; V: TRBV6-5; DNA: TGTGCCAGCAGTCATCCGGCGGGGGGGTACAATGAGCAGTTCTTC; CDR3: CASSHPAGGYNEQFF
size: -; D: -; J: TRBJ2-6; V: TRBV28; DNA: TGTGCCGAGTCCAAGGGGAACGCTGGGGCCAACGTCCTGACTTTC; CDR3: CAESKGNAGANVLTF
size: -; D: -; J: TRBJ1-2; V: TRBV4-2; DNA: TGTGCCAGCAGCCAAGCCGGGGGTTCGAACTATGGCTACACCTTC; CDR3: CASSQAGGSNYGYTF
size: -; D: TRBD1; J: TRBJ2-1; V: TRBV6-4; DNA: TGTGCCAGCAGTGAGGGACAGCCCAACAATGAGCAGTTCTTC; CDR3: CASSEGQPNNEQFF
size: once; D: -; J: TRBJ1-1; V: TRBV7-9; DNA: TGTGCCAGCAGCTTAGGGCCCCAGGCTGAAGCTTTCTTT; CDR3: CASSLGPQAEAFF
size: once; D: TRBD1; J: TRBJ1-1; V: TRBV30; DNA: TGTGCCTGGAGAATAGGGAGGACAGGGGGTAGTGCTTTCTTT; CDR3: CAWRIGRTGGSAFF
size: -; D: TRBD2; J: TRBJ2-3; V: TRBV30; DNA: TGTGCCTGGAGAAGTGGACTAGCGGGGACAGATACGCAGTATTTT; CDR3: CAWRSGLAGTDTQYF
size: -; D: TRBD2; J: TRBJ2-7; V: TRBV5-5; DNA: TGTGCCAGCAGCCCCATGGAGCGGGAGGCTTACGAGCAGTACTTC; CDR3: CASSPMEREAYEQYF
size: -; D: -; J: TRBJ1-2; V: TRBV5-1; DNA: TGCGCCAGCAGCTTGGCTTTATCGTTGACAGTTAACTATGGCTACACCTTC; CDR3: CASSLALSLTVNYGYTF
size: -; D: -; J: TRBJ2-1; V: TRBV20-1; DNA: TGCAGTGCTAGTTCCGGGGGAGACGAGCAGTTCTTC; CDR3: CSASSGGDEQFF
size: -; D: TRBD2; J: TRBJ2-1; V: TRBV7-6; DNA: TGTGCCAGCAGCATCAGCGGGACTAGCGGGGGCTACAATGAGCAGTTCTTC; CDR3: CASSISGTSGGYNEQFF
size: -; D: TRBD1; J: TRBJ1-4; V: TRBV7-2; DNA: TGTGCCAGCAGCTCGGGACAGGGGAGAAAACTGTTTTTT; CDR3: CASSSGQGRKLFF
size: -; D: -; J: TRBJ2-7; V: TRBV2; DNA: TGTGCCAGCAGTTACAGGTACGAGCAGTACTTC; CDR3: CASSYRYEQYF
size: -; D: TRBD1; J: TRBJ1-1; V: TRBV7-9; DNA: TGTGCCAGCAGAGCACAGGGGCACACTGAAGCTTTCTTT; CDR3: CASRAQGHTEAFF
size: -; D: TRBD1; J: TRBJ1-3; V: TRBV6-5; DNA: TGTGCCAGCAGTTCGACAGGGGGCCCTGGAAACACCATATATTTT; CDR3: CASSSTGGPGNTIYF
size: -; D: TRBD1; J: TRBJ2-7; V: TRBV6-6; DNA: TGTGCCAGACTACAGGGGCGCTCCTACGAGCAGTACTTC; CDR3: CARLQGRSYEQYF
size: -; D: -; J: TRBJ2-5; V: TRBV18; DNA: TGTGCCAGCTCTCCTCAAAGGGGAGAGACCCAGTACTTC; CDR3: CASSPQRGETQYF
size: -; D: TRBD2; J: TRBJ2-4; V: TRBV3-1/TRBV3-2; DNA: TGTGCCAGCAGCCAAGAGAGGGAGCGGGGCCAGTACTTC; CDR3: CASSQERERGQYF
size: -; D: -; J: TRBJ2-1; V: TRBV27; DNA: TGTGCCAGCAGTTTAAGGGGGGGTCAGAGGCCCTACAATGAGCAGTTCTTC; CDR3: CASSLRGGQRPYNEQFF
size: -; D: TRBD2; J: TRBJ2-5; V: TRBV10-3; DNA: TGTGCCATCGGGAGGGAAGAGACCCAGTACTTC; CDR3: CAIGREETQYF
size: -; D: TRBD1; J: TRBJ2-5; V: TRBV9; DNA: TGTGCCAGCAGCCCAGACAGGGGTGGGAGGGAGACCCAGTACTTC; CDR3: CASSPDRGGRETQYF
size: -; D: -; J: TRBJ2-2; V: TRBV5-1; DNA: TGCGCCAGCACTGGGGGCGGATACACCGGGGAGCTGTTTTTT; CDR3: CASTGGGYTGELFF
size: -; D: TRBD1; J: TRBJ2-6; V: TRBV3-1/TRBV3-2; DNA: TGTGCCCGCAGCCCGGGACAGGGGGGGGGAGGGGCCAACGTCCTGACTTTC; CDR3: CARSPGQGGGGANVLTF
size: -; D: -; J: TRBJ1-5; V: TRBV18; DNA: TGTGCCAGCTCACCACCCGGCCAGGGTCACTATAGCAATCAGCCCCAGCATTTT; CDR3: CASSPPGQGHYSNQPQHF
size: -; D: -; J: TRBJ1-3; V: TRBV7-9; DNA: TGTGCCAGCAGCTTAACGGACACCATATATTTT; CDR3: CASSLTDTIYF
size: -; D: -; J: TRBJ1-2; V: TRBV2; DNA: TGTGCCAGCAGTGATGACAGGCCTGGCTACACCTTC; CDR3: CASSDDRPGYTF
size: -; D: TRBD1; J: TRBJ1-2; V: TRBV30; DNA: TGTGCCACGATGACAGGGGGCGACTATGGCTACACCTTC; CDR3: CATMTGGDYGYTF
size: once; D: -; J: TRBJ1-2; V: TRBV6-6; DNA: TGTGCCAGCAGTTACCGGGATAACTATGGCTACACCTTC; CDR3: CASSYRDNYGYTF
size: medium-sized; D: -; J: TRBJ1-1; V: TRBV9; DNA: TGTGCCAGCAGCGTTAAACAGGGGAACACTGAAGCTTTCTTT; CDR3: CASSVKQGNTEAFF
size: -; D: -; J: TRBJ1-1; V: TRBV5-5; DNA: TGTGCCAGCAGCTTCGGGGGTCTGGACACTGAAGCTTTCTTT; CDR3: CASSFGGLDTEAFF
size: -; D: TRBD1; J: TRBJ1-5; V: TRBV6-1; DNA: TGTGCCAGCAGTGTCTCACAGGGGATTAGCAATCAGCCCCAGCATTTT; CDR3: CASSVSQGISNQPQHF
size: -; D: -; J: TRBJ2-4; V: TRBV7-8; DNA: TGTGCCAGCAGCTTAACAGGGTGGGAGGGCATTCAGTACTTC; CDR3: CASSLTGWEGIQYF
size: once; D: TRBD2; J: TRBJ2-1; V: TRBV5-1; DNA: TGCGCCAGCAGCAAGTTAGCGGGAGTCGCAAATGAGCAGTTCTTC; CDR3: CASSKLAGVANEQFF
size: -; D: TRBD1; J: TRBJ1-2; V: TRBV18; DNA: TGTGCCAGCTCACCGGGACAGAACTATGGCTACACCTTC; CDR3: CASSPGQNYGYTF
size: -; D: TRBD1; J: TRBJ1-2; V: TRBV6-1; DNA: TGTGCCAGCAGTGAAGGGACAGGGCTCTATGGCTACACCTTC; CDR3: CASSEGTGLYGYTF
size: -; D: TRBD2; J: TRBJ2-1; V: TRBV5-1; DNA: TGCGCCAGCAGCTTGGGGAGCGGGAGGGGAACCTACAATGAGCAGTTCTTC; CDR3: CASSLGSGRGTYNEQFF
size: -; D: TRBD1; J: TRBJ1-5; V: TRBV30; DNA: TGTGCCTGGAGTGTAGCAGGGGGGAATCAGCCCCAGCATTTT; CDR3: CAWSVAGGNQPQHF